This TCR beta chain was sequenced for a study of CD8+ T cells in alopecia areata. Worth noting for this clone: Antigen unknown.

Regarding the study as a whole: Possibly because of HLA-related factors, TCR sharing was less clear across patients than in mice. Resident alphabeta T-cell populations of normal skin are likewise subject to sequencing in scalp samples. It was lesional scalp, especially alopecia totalis/universalis, that showed higher clonality than normal scalp.

Reverse transcription of extracted RNA yielded cDNA, which provided the sequencing template. Clones were read by immunoSEQ multiplex PCR, and TCRdb kept only the in-frame ones, dropping some. Of fewer than 150,000 clones in the sample, over 60% were seen once. The V end was cut by 8 bases, the J end by 5 bases, with 18 bases between. Germline V gene lookup returns CDR1 GTSNPN and CDR2 SVGIG (reference sequence). The CDR3 totals 13 residues. The sequenced material came from CD4+ T cells sorted from blood. The rearrangement uses TRBV30 and TRBJ2-5; tentative D call: TRBD2 (5 bases). This clonotype was obtained from a human donor in good health. CDR3 protein: CAVIPGLLETQYF. Here the CDR3 DNA reads TGTGCCGTCATACCGGGGTTATTGGAGACCCAGTACTTC. The full variable domain, in which reference TRBV30 and TRBJ2-5 provide the parts outside the CDR3, is SQTIHQWPATLVQPVGSPLSLECTVEGTSNPNLYWYRQAAGRGLQLLFYSVGIGQISSEVPQNLSASRPQDRQFILSSKKLLLSDSGFYLCAVIPGLLETQYFGPGTRLLVL.